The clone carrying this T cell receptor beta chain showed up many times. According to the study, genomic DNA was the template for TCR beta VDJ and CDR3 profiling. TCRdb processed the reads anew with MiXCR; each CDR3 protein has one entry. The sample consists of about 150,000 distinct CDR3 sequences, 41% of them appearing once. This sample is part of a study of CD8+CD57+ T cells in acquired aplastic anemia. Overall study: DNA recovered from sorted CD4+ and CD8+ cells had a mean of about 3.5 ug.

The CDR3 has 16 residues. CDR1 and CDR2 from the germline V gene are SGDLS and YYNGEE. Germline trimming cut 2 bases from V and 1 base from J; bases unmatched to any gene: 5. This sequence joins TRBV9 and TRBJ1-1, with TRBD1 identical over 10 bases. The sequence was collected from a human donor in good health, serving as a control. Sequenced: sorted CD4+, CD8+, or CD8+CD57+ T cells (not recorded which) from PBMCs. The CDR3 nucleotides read TGTGCCAGCAGCGTTGCGACAGGGGGCAGGAACACTGAAGCTTTCTTT. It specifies CASSVATGGRNTEAFF.